This T cell receptor beta chain was sequenced in a study of blood T cells in healthy people across ages. Findings of the study overall: A strong correlation was found between TCR beta diversity and the percentage of naive T cells.

Those donating, healthy Caucasian individuals from Russia, were aged roughly 6 to 100. Each sample yielded at least 6 million isolated PBMCs. A second PCR of about 7 to 12 cycles used a sample-barcoded 5' primer and a J-beta primer mix. TCRdb ran MiXCR on the 5' RACE reads and lists one entry per CDR3 protein. The sample yields 600,000 to 850,000 distinct CDR3 sequences, 40% to 45% seen once. To note about this clonotype: Its antigen remains unknown.

Germline CDR1 and CDR2: MNHEY and SMNVEV (reference sequence). V shed 8 bases, J shed 3 bases, and the junction held 2 bases outside the gene matches. CDR3 length equals 12 residues. The source material was blood. V gene TRBV27 combines with J gene TRBJ2-7, with 9 bases identical to TRBD2. The sequence came from a woman aged 55-70 years in good health. DNA for the CDR3: TGTGCCAGCCCGACTAGCGGCTACGAGCAGTACTTC. The encoded protein is CASPTSGYEQYF.